The clone carrying this T cell receptor beta chain was picked up many times. Its antigen is unknown. Researchers made TCR cDNA using 5'RACE template switching, and this step added a universal primer site and UMIs. Each CDR3 protein gets one entry after TCRdb re-called the 5' RACE reads with MiXCR. The profile shows a few hundred thousand distinct CDR3 sequences, around 4.1% of them singletons. The sample is drawn from a study of T cells after yellow fever vaccination. The study, taken as a whole, reports: Post-booster samples contained most primary-vaccination clones (approximately 96% CD4, about 90% CD8).

V was trimmed by 0 bases and J by 11 bases, leaving 15 bases between them. This CDR3 comprises 14 residues. In germline, CDR1 is SGHRS, CDR2 YFSETQ. The source material was PBMCs, sampled 5 days after the yellow fever booster vaccination. The TCR originated in a man between 18 and 35 years old who received the YFV17D yellow fever vaccine. This sequence joins TRBV5-1 and TRBJ1-5, with D perhaps matching TRBD1 (5 bases). The CDR3 nucleotides are TGCGCCAGCAGCTTGGCGTCCGGATTGGGGGCCCAGCATTTT. Protein: CASSLASGLGAQHF.